This TCR beta chain was found in a study of blood T cell repertoires in COVID-19. As for the study in general: Material from acute and convalescent COVID-19 was sourced from the United States, Italy and Spain. Nucleic acid was either cDNA or gDNA, and it came from T cells, B-cell-depleted T cells, or PBMCs.

Assay used: immunoSEQ multiplex PCR; TCRdb lists only in-frame clones, some missing. The sample lists 180,000 or so clones; 80% to 90% were seen once. The source material was PBMCs or T cells enriched from blood (not recorded which). This TCR came from a man in his forties or fifties who had recovered from COVID-19.

This CDR3 reads CASSVGSSGNTIYF. CDR3 coding DNA: TGTGCCAGCAGCGTAGGTAGCTCTGGAAACACCATATATTTT. This rearrangement joins TRBV9 to TRBJ1-3; unclear D gene. Germline V gene lookup returns CDR1 SGDLS and CDR2 YYNGEE. Trimming took 0 bases from V and 0 from J, leaving 4 bases between them. The CDR3 runs to 14 residues.